These 24 T cell receptor beta chains originate from one sample sequenced in a study of blood T cell repertoires in COVID-19. Data came from immunoSEQ multiplex PCR; TCRdb stores just in-frame clones and leaves some out. The sample has about 170,000 clones, 86% seen once. The sequenced sample was peripheral blood. The receptor source for this set is a man between 70 and 80 years old with acute or convalescent COVID-19.

This clone was detected once. The chain carries TRBV5-1 and TRBJ1-1, with 9 bases that match TRBD1. The CDR3 consists of 15 residues. Trimming cost V 4 bases and J 5 bases; bases outside gene matches: 9. Germline V gene data show CDR1 as SGHRS and CDR2 as YFSETQ. The CDR3 reads CASSRLTGGGTEAFF. In DNA, the CDR3 is TGCGCCAGCAGCCGTTTGACAGGGGGAGGAACTGAAGCTTTCTTT. The full variable domain, rest sourced from reference TRBV5-1 and TRBJ1-1, is KAGVTQTPRYLIKTRGQQVTLSCSPISGHRSVSWYQQTPGQGLQFLFEYFSETQRNKGNFPGRFSGRQFSNSRSEMNVSTLELGDSALYLCASSRLTGGGTEAFFGQGTRLTVV.

The chain is built from TRBV19 and TRBJ2-3; 10 nucleotides line up with TRBD1. This CDR3 region has 16 residues. The J segment lost 0 bases and the V segment lost 5 bases, leaving 5 bases of the junction unmatched. CDR1 and CDR2 (germline): LNHDA, SQIVND (reference sequence). The CDR3 reads CASSARDRGSTDTQYF. In nucleotides, the CDR3 is TGTGCCAGTAGTGCCCGGGACAGGGGTAGCACAGATACGCAGTATTTT.

The chain joins TRBV11-2 to TRBJ2-7; 14 bases line up with TRBD2. CDR1 is SGHAT, CDR2 FQNNGV, per germline. There are 14 residues in the CDR3. Germline trimming cut 8 bases from V and 4 bases from J; bases unmatched to any gene: 4. CDR3 loop: CASRGTSGRYEQYF. CDR3 nucleotide sequence: TGTGCCAGCCGAGGGACTAGCGGGAGATACGAGCAGTACTTC.

The chain has TRBV12-3 or TRBV12-4 and TRBJ2-5, with D perhaps TRBD1 (5 bases). This CDR3 region has 13 residues. The ends were cut back, 3 bases at V and 5 bases at J, with 10 bases in the middle. The CDR3: CASSLSGWETQYF. For the CDR3, the DNA is TGTGCCAGCAGTTTGTCAGGGTGGGAGACCCAGTACTTC.

The genes are TRBV6-5 and TRBJ2-7, with 7 bases matching TRBD1. This CDR3 has 15 residues. Germline-derived CDR1 and CDR2 are MNHEY and SVGAGI. Unmatched junction bases numbered 4, after V lost 0 bases and J lost 2 bases. The CDR3 region has the DNA TGTGCCAGCAGTTACTCTAACAGGGGCACCTACGAGCAGTACTTC. It encodes CASSYSNRGTYEQYF.

For the CDR3, the DNA is TGTGCCAGCAGCTCCGGAGGTTCTAGGCTTGTGAATGAGCAGTTCTTC. Translating gives CASSSGGSRLVNEQFF. V is TRBV7-3 and J is TRBJ2-1, with D tentatively TRBD2 (5 bases). The V end was cut by 4 bases, the J end by 7 bases, with 20 bases between. The CDR3 length is 16 residues. CDR1 is SGHTA, CDR2 FQGTGA, per germline.

J is TRBJ2-7 and V is TRBV5-4; D is perhaps TRBD2 (6 bases). Trimming shortened V by 3 bases and J by 7 bases, and 14 bases separated the two germline ends. This CDR3 is 13 amino acids long. Germline V gene data show CDR1 as SGHNT and CDR2 as YYREEE (reference sequence). DNA of the CDR3: TGTGCCAGCAGCTCCGGGGCGGCGGGAGAGCAGTACTTC. Translating gives CASSSGAAGEQYF.

This chain joins TRBV7-3 and TRBJ2-3; the match to TRBD2 covers 7 bases. V shed 5 bases, J shed 4 bases, and the junction held 6 bases outside the gene matches. Germline lookup yields CDR1 SGHTA and CDR2 FQGTGA. The CDR3 totals 14 residues. CDR3 sequence reads: CASSIREGSDTQYF. CDR3 nucleotides: TGTGCCAGCAGCATTAGGGAGGGTTCAGATACGCAGTATTTT.

The chain recombines TRBV6-5 with TRBJ2-7; D uncertain. This CDR3 spans 14 amino acids. Germline-derived CDR1 and CDR2 are MNHEY and SVGAGI. The CDR3 sequence is CALIPAGRGYEQYF. The CDR3 DNA reads TGTGCTCTAATTCCCGCCGGTCGAGGTTACGAGCAGTACTTC.

This chain connects TRBV7-2 to TRBJ1-5; D not resolved. CDR3 length equals 15 residues. V shed 1 base and J shed 7 bases, with 14 bases lying between them. Germline CDR1 is SGHTA and CDR2 is FQGNSA. The CDR3 DNA is TGTGCCAGCAGCTTAGGCGGTTTGGGGAGGCAGCCCCAGCATTTT. This sequence encodes CASSLGGLGRQPQHF.

In this sample, this clone turned up once. This rearrangement joins TRBV2 to TRBJ2-7; 12 positions match TRBD2. Per the germline V gene, CDR1 is SNHLY and CDR2 is FYNNEI. J was trimmed by 4 bases and V by 8 bases; bases with no gene match: 6. CDR3 length equals 14 residues. The DNA of the CDR3 is TGTGCCAGCTGCCGACTAGCGGGAGCATACGAGCAGTACTTC. Amino acids: CASCRLAGAYEQYF.

The chain has TRBV7-2 and TRBJ1-1; D unclear. Germline V gene sequence: CDR1 SGHTA, CDR2 FQGNSA. The CDR3 spans 14 residues. Trimming shortened V by 7 bases and J by 6 bases, and 18 bases separated the two germline ends. The CDR3 DNA follows: TGTGCCAGCACCCCCGAGGGTTGGAAGCCTGAAGCTTTCTTT. This sequence encodes CASTPEGWKPEAFF.

This clone has only one observation. J is TRBJ1-1 and V is TRBV5-1; TRBD1 is a possible D gene (5 bases). Germline V gene sequence: CDR1 SGHRS, CDR2 YFSETQ. The CDR3 length is 12 residues. Trimming took off 5 bases at V and 3 bases at J, with 8 bases between the two ends. The CDR3 bases are TGCGCCAGCAGTACGGGGGACACTGAAGCTTTCTTT. Translated: CASSTGDTEAFF. The entire variable domain, with the rest obtained from reference TRBV5-1 and TRBJ1-1, is as follows: KAGVTQTPRYLIKTRGQQVTLSCSPISGHRSVSWYQQTPGQGLQFLFEYFSETQRNKGNFPGRFSGRQFSNSRSEMNVSTLELGDSALYLCASSTGDTEAFFGQGTRLTVV.

V is TRBV5-1 and J is TRBJ2-7, with TRBD1 as a possible D gene (8 bases). Per germline, CDR1 SGHRS and CDR2 YFSETQ. V lost 6 bases to trimming and J lost 0 bases, with 16 bases between them. The CDR3 has 15 residues. The CDR3 sequence is CASTKQGGSSYEQYF. The CDR3 DNA is TGCGCCAGCACCAAACAGGGGGGGAGCTCCTACGAGCAGTACTTC.

The rearrangement links TRBV5-8 to TRBJ2-7; D is undetermined. This CDR3 comprises 15 residues. V shed 4 bases and J shed 0 bases, with 14 bases lying between them. Germline V gene lookup returns CDR1 SGHTS and CDR2 YDEGEE. The CDR3 reads CASSLQARTSYEQYF. The CDR3 DNA sequence: TGTGCCAGCAGCCTCCAGGCCCGAACCTCCTACGAGCAGTACTTC.

The V call is TRBV7-2, the J call TRBJ1-5, with D unresolved. Germline loops: CDR1 SGHTA, CDR2 FQGNSA. The CDR3 consists of 13 residues. V was shortened by 5 bases and J by 8 bases, with 13 bases between the two germline ends. Written as DNA, the CDR3 is TGTGCCAGCAGCACCGAGGTGAGGGAGCCCCAGCATTTT. Protein: CASSTEVREPQHF.

The V call is TRBV28, the J call TRBJ2-7; D is unclear. V lost 4 bases to trimming and J lost 0 bases, with 16 bases between them. Germline V gene lookup returns CDR1 MDHEN and CDR2 SYDVKM. The CDR3 sequence is 16 residues long. The CDR3 coding sequence is TGTGCCAGCAGTTCCCCGGCCAGGTCCAGCTCCTACGAGCAGTACTTC. This translates into CASSSPARSSSYEQYF.

V and J are TRBV29-1 and TRBJ1-4; D is possibly TRBD1 (6 bases). This CDR3 spans 12 amino acids. V was cut by 5 bases and J by 8 bases, with 12 bases left in between. CDR1 and CDR2 from the germline V gene are SQVTM and ANQGSEA. The CDR3 is CSVQGQGEKLFF. The CDR3 nucleotides read TGCAGCGTTCAGGGGCAGGGCGAAAAACTGTTTTTT. The complete variable domain, with remaining parts taken from reference TRBV29-1 and TRBJ1-4, reads SAVISQKPSRDICQRGTSLTIQCQVDSQVTMMFWYRQQPGQSLTLIATANQGSEATYESGFVIDKFPISRPNLTFSTLTVSNMSPEDSSIYLCSVQGQGEKLFFGSGTQLSVL.

The chain links TRBV19 to TRBJ1-2; tentatively, D is TRBD1 (6 bases). Germline loops: CDR1 LNHDA, CDR2 SQIVND (reference sequence). The CDR3 covers 12 residues. V shed 3 bases and J shed 4 bases, with 6 bases lying between them. The CDR3 loop reads CASSIRGYGYTF. For the CDR3, the DNA is TGTGCCAGTAGTATCAGGGGCTATGGCTACACCTTC.

This clone was recorded once. J is TRBJ2-1 and V is TRBV19, with 10 positions matching TRBD2. This CDR3 comprises 16 residues. V shed 0 bases and J 2 bases; nucleotides not matched to a gene: 1. The germline V gene encodes CDR1 LNHDA and CDR2 SQIVND (reference sequence). CDR3 nucleotides: TGTGCCAGTAGTATAGACACTAGCGGGGCCTACAATGAGCAGTTCTTC. Translating it yields CASSIDTSGAYNEQFF. Full variable domain (rest looked up from reference TRBV19 and TRBJ2-1): DGGITQSPKYLFRKEGQNVTLSCEQNLNHDAMYWYRQDPGQGLRLIYYSQIVNDFQKGDIAEGYSVSREKKESFPLTVTSAQKNPTAFYLCASSIDTSGAYNEQFFGPGTRLTVL.

DNA of the CDR3: TGTGCCAGCAGCACGTGGAGCGGGAGTCGTATTCGGGAGCAGTTCTTC. It yields the protein CASSTWSGSRIREQFF. The chain joins TRBV14 to TRBJ2-1, with TRBD2 matching over 8 bases. V trimming: 5 bases; J trimming: 10 bases; junction bases outside the gene matches: 16. Germline V lookup: CDR1 SGHDN, CDR2 FVKESK. The CDR3 has 16 amino acids.

This clone appeared a few times. The CDR3 sequence is CASSLYGQGATEAFF. The DNA for the CDR3 is TGTGCCAGCAGCTTATATGGACAGGGGGCAACTGAAGCTTTCTTT. This chain links TRBV7-3 with TRBJ1-1, with 11 nucleotides matching TRBD1. Germline CDR1 is SGHTA and CDR2 is FQGTGA. This CDR3 has 15 residues. The V segment lost 2 bases and the J segment 5 bases; nucleotides outside the gene matches: 4.

V is TRBV29-1 and J is TRBJ2-3; D not resolved. CDR3 length equals 13 residues. Deletions cut 4 bases from V and 6 bases from J, with 14 bases between. Germline V gives CDR1 SQVTM, CDR2 ANQGSEA. In nucleotides, the CDR3 is TGCAGCGTTGGAGCCGCTCAGGCGGATACGCAGTATTTT. Protein: CSVGAAQADTQYF.

This rearrangement joins TRBV10-3 to TRBJ1-1; TRBD1 agrees at 9 bases. The CDR3 extends over 16 amino acids. V gave up 3 bases and J gave up 10 bases; unmatched junction bases: 15. The germline CDR1 and CDR2 sequences are ENHRY and SYGVKD. CDR3 protein: CAISDPLGTGYGRAFF. The CDR3 DNA sequence: TGTGCCATCAGTGACCCCCTTGGGACAGGGTACGGGAGAGCTTTCTTT.